This T cell receptor (beta chain) was documented in a study of T cells after posttransplantation cyclophosphamide (dated by TCRdb to between 2015 and 2016). Regarding the complete study: T cell repertoire reconstitution was tracked by TRB sequencing after myeloablative bone marrow transplantation in which posttransplantation cyclophosphamide was used as GVHD prophylaxis. Antigen receptor sequencing was done on samples from some 34 PTCy-treated patients and from some 15 related bone marrow donors of those patients. TRB sequencing was performed on blood from all 34 PTCy patients with 1-year posttransplant specimens. In 3 patients, TRB sequencing was also performed on up to 3 more blood samples taken 2 to 5.2 years after transplant, and in 4 patients, pretransplant blood was also TRB-sequenced. TRA and TRB clonality were tightly correlated in several samples, so subsequent TCR analyses focused on TRB only. Public TRB sequences were checked against a database of over 3,000 sequences associated with responses to pathogens, tumor antigens, self-antigens and alloantigens. Overall study outcomes, separate from this receptor: Across 45 or so patients, TRB clonality was highly associated with recipient CMV seropositivity and CMV reactivation, and PTCy diversity was similar to diversity in CNI/methotrexate controls. Donor-recipient similarity was low at 1-2 months but increased during the first year, and donor CD8+ memory clones often dominated later blood repertoires. The TRB repertoires of T cells infiltrating skin or GI tract showed only limited overlap with the TRB repertoires of T cells in blood.

The CDR3 measures 14 amino acids from cysteine to phenylalanine. CDR3 DNA only is kept here, 42 bases in frame from base 1. Sequences SGDLS (CDR1) and YYNGEE (CDR2) are obtained from the germline V gene. V sheds 4 bases and J sheds 3 bases, leaving 11 bases between their ends. Peripheral blood samples were provided by related bone marrow donors on the day of marrow donation. Peripheral blood and bone marrow mononuclear cells were isolated by Ficoll-Hypaque density centrifugation and were cryopreserved. Genomic DNA was used for TRB sequencing, which was performed with the immunoSEQ assay at survey resolution or with the hsTCRB kit. The source study handled its data this way. The immunoSEQ software handled the initial read processing, while the LymphoSeq R package was used for the repertoire analyses. Clonality was calculated as 1 minus normalized Shannon entropy, and the Gini coefficient was also calculated for each TRB dataset. To infer phenotypes in unsorted samples, TRB sequences from sorted subsets of the recipient or donor were mapped onto the unsorted samples of the same recipient. What TCRdb holds here is the immuneACCESS table cut down to in-frame rearrangements. Part of the clones is not present; checked against another copy, under half of the missing clones reflect an unresolved V gene, and the others are unexplained. V, J and clone size derive from that table, while D and trimming were established from the DNA sequence. The table gives about 22,000 clones for this sample, with none occurring only once. 4.4% of the sample is taken by the ten largest.

This clone was observed at least ten times. Its antigen specificity is not known. Per-nucleotide qualities are absent, and no much larger clonotype sits a single base away. The sequenced material came from PBMCs. Rearrangement joined TRBV9 to TRBJ1-3; TRBD1 might be the D gene, on 6 matching bases. The sequence came from a woman aged 50 to 60 in good health, CMV-negative, and a related stem cell transplant donor. The CDR3 protein: CASSTTRGGNTIYF. The nucleotide sequence reads TGTGCCAGCAGCACAACCAGGGGTGGAAACACCATATATTTT.